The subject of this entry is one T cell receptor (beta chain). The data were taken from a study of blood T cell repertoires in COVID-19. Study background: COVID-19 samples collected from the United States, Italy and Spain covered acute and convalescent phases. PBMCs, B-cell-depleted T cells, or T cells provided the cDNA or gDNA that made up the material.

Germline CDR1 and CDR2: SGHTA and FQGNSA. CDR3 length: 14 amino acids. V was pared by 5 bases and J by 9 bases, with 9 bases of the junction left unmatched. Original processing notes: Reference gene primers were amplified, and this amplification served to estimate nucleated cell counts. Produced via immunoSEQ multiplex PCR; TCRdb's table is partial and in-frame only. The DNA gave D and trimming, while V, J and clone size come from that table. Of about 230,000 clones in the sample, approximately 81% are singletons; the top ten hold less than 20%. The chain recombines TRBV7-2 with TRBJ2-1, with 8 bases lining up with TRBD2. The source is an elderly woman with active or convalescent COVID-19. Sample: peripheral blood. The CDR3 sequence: CASSPAGARGEQFF. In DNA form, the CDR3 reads TGTGCCAGCAGCCCAGCGGGGGCCCGCGGTGAGCAGTTCTTC.